This TCR beta chain originates from a study of human T cells and chemical hapten exposure. CDR3 size: 15 residues. Trimming pared 1 base from V and 1 base from J, leaving 13 bases between. The germline V gene encodes CDR1 SQVTM and CDR2 ANQGSEA. As to time point: patch test 2, 6 weeks after DPC sensitization. Noted treatment: therapeutic diphenylcyclopropenone sensitization with weekly scalp DPC. Suited to DPC and affected by alopecia, the donors ranged from 18 to 70 years old. This clonotype was seen more than once but under ten times. TCRdb used MiXCR to reprocess the RACE reads, holding one entry per CDR3 protein. Of roughly 380,000 distinct CDR3 sequences listed, about 6% are singletons.

The receptor was isolated from a woman in her late teens or twenties with alopecia areata. Some clones in this sample may be carry-over from other donors' samples. The specimen was whole blood, collected in connection with sensitization to the hapten diphenylcyclopropenone (DPC). V usage is TRBV29-1 and J usage is TRBJ1-1; unclear D gene. The CDR3 DNA reads TGCAGCGTTGAAGGGTTGGTCTCCCAGAACACTGAAGCTTTCTTT. Translating it yields CSVEGLVSQNTEAFF.